This T cell receptor (beta chain) is drawn from a study of spatial heterogeneity in lung cancer. Study as a whole: At a median of around two years after resection, follow-up PBMC samples were sequenced when available. In the raw reads, each unique TCR and UMI combination was present more than ten times on average.

This clonotype was seen a few times. Its antigen remains unknown. Every TCR cDNA molecule bore a unique molecular identifier. In TCRdb, the 5' RACE reads were re-called with MiXCR into one record per CDR3 protein. Of some 110,000 distinct CDR3 sequences in the sample, more than 10% were seen once. Time point indicated: blood at routine non-recurrence follow-up after resection. Frozen PBMC, nontumor lung or tumor provided whole RNA, which was sequenced unsorted. J was trimmed by 3 bases and V by 6 bases; bases with no gene match: 5. The CDR3 is 14 amino acids. Germline CDR1 reads MDHEN; CDR2 reads SYDVKM. General study results and limits: Resection saw ubiquitous expanded tumor TCRs appear in blood more than follow-up did.

V usage is TRBV28 and J usage is TRBJ1-1; 9 bases are shared with TRBD1. Sample: PBMCs, taken at follow-up. This clonotype was sampled from a male donor with early-stage non-small cell lung cancer. This CDR3 is CASRPQGADTEAFF. Here the CDR3 DNA reads TGTGCCAGCAGACCACAGGGGGCTGACACTGAAGCTTTCTTT.